In its sample, the clone carrying this TCR beta chain was seen a few times. Its specificity is not known. This specimen comes from a study of Ad26.COV2.S vaccination and SARS-CoV-2 variants. The study's findings and limits: Researchers cautioned that TCR breadth and depth analyses may have underestimated total T cell responses.

Using immunoSEQ multiplex PCR, the repertoire was profiled, and TCRdb retains in-frame clones only, with some absent. Counted here are just over 350,000 clones, under 95% occurring once; the ten biggest clones make up 3.9%. Sequences were derived from peripheral blood, sampled after recovery from COVID-19. This receptor was identified in a human donor who had recovered from COVID-19.

The CDR3 region is CASSLAGSGNSPLHF. DNA of the CDR3: TGTGCCAGCAGCTTAGCGGGATCGGGAAATTCACCCCTCCACTTT. The rearrangement uses TRBV7-9 and TRBJ1-6; D is unclear. This CDR3 comprises 15 residues. The germline V and J ends were trimmed by 0 bases and 7 bases, with 10 bases remaining between them. The germline gives CDR1 SEHNR, CDR2 FQNEAQ (reference sequence). Full variable domain (outside the CDR3, taken from reference TRBV7-9 and TRBJ1-6): DTGVSQNPRHKITKRGQNVTFRCDPISEHNRLYWYRQTLGQGPEFLTYFQNEAQLEKSRLLSDRFSAERPKGSFSTLEIQRTEQGDSAMYLCASSLAGSGNSPLHFGNGTRLTVT.